This is a list of T cell receptor beta chains from one sample in a study of T cells in Graves' hyperthyroidism and ophthalmopathy. TCRdb fed the multiplex PCR reads into MiXCR, producing one record per CDR3 protein. The sample includes 600,000 or so distinct CDR3 sequences, 35% to 55% of them seen just once. Material for sequencing was peripheral blood or thyroid tissue (not recorded which). These receptors came from a woman between 18 and 29 years old with Graves' hyperthyroidism. CDR3s include the opening cysteine and the closing phenylalanine or tryptophan. The order of the fields is clone size, V gene, J gene, D gene, CDR3 protein, CDR3 DNA. The D gene is left open where the match is weak. Clone size is shown for a subset of rows, as once, few, many or a class of expanded clone.

few	TRBV20-1	TRBJ2-7	TRBD1	CSVPGTGLGEQYF	TGCAGTGTTCCCGGGACAGGGTTAGGCGAGCAGTACTTC
.	TRBV7-2	TRBJ1-6	.	CASSLWDTTTLHF	TGTGCCAGCAGCTTATGGGACACAACCACCCTCCACTTT
few	TRBV7-9	TRBJ2-7	TRBD2	CASSQGLAVTYEQYF	TGTGCCAGCAGCCAAGGACTAGCAGTCACCTACGAGCAGTACTTC
.	TRBV5-6	TRBJ2-5	TRBD2	CASSLRGAGVGETQYF	TGTGCCAGCAGCTTAAGGGGAGCGGGAGTCGGGGAGACCCAGTACTTC
few	TRBV20-1	TRBJ1-5	.	CSAVENSNQPQHF	TGCAGTGCTGTCGAAAATAGCAATCAGCCCCAGCATTTT
.	TRBV5-1	TRBJ2-7	.	CVSSLVQATYEQYF	TGCGTCAGCAGCTTGGTTCAGGCGACCTACGAGCAGTACTTC
.	TRBV10-3	TRBJ1-5	.	CASSRDGGGNQPQHF	TGTGCCAGCAGTAGGGACGGTGGGGGCAATCAGCCCCAGCATTTT
.	TRBV7-6	TRBJ1-4	.	CASSSGGIQARKLFF	TGTGCCAGCAGCTCTGGGGGAATACAGGCCCGGAAACTGTTTTTT
many	TRBV2	TRBJ1-4	.	CASHWETNEKLFF	TGTGCCAGCCACTGGGAAACTAATGAAAAACTGTTTTTT
.	TRBV12-3/TRBV12-4	TRBJ2-5	.	CASSYRASQETQYF	TGTGCCAGCAGTTATCGGGCTTCCCAAGAGACCCAGTACTTC
.	TRBV9	TRBJ1-2	.	CASSVGQAYGYTF	TGTGCCAGCAGCGTAGGCCAGGCTTACGGCTACACCTTC
few	TRBV19	TRBJ2-6	.	CASKAGEDALSLSGANVLTF	TGTGCCAGTAAAGCTGGAGAGGATGCCCTCTCTCTCTCTGGGGCCAACGTCCTGACTTTC
.	TRBV2	TRBJ1-4	TRBD1	CASSRTGNQEKLFF	TGTGCCAGCAGCCGGACAGGGAATCAGGAAAAACTGTTTTTT
.	TRBV24-1	TRBJ2-2	.	CATSGGLSGELFF	TGTGCCACCAGTGGGGGACTTAGCGGGGAGCTGTTTTTT
.	TRBV24-1	TRBJ1-1	.	CATDRAITEAFF	TGTGCCACCGACCGGGCAATCACTGAAGCTTTCTTT
.	TRBV5-1	TRBJ2-7	TRBD2	CASSPTSGNSYEQYF	TGCGCCAGCAGCCCGACTAGCGGGAACTCCTACGAGCAGTACTTC
.	TRBV15	TRBJ1-5	.	CATSRYFRQSLASRDQPQHF	TGTGCCACCAGCAGGTACTTCCGACAGTCCCTCGCCAGTCGGGATCAGCCCCAGCATTTT
.	TRBV30	TRBJ1-1	.	CAWLTGPVTEAFF	TGTGCCTGGCTCACAGGGCCGGTAACTGAAGCTTTCTTT
.	TRBV29-1	TRBJ1-2	.	CSVEDGPGPYGYTF	TGCAGCGTTGAAGATGGTCCGGGGCCCTATGGCTACACCTTC
once	TRBV9	TRBJ1-1	.	CASPDQGYTEAFF	TGTGCCAGCCCAGACCAGGGATACACTGAAGCTTTCTTT
many	TRBV7-2	TRBJ1-2	TRBD1	CASTYTTGALIYGYTF	TGTGCCAGCACCTACACTACAGGGGCTCTCATCTATGGCTACACCTTC
.	TRBV19	TRBJ1-6	TRBD1	CASSPGQVINSPLHF	TGTGCCAGCTCTCCCGGACAGGTTATTAATTCACCCCTCCACTTT
few	TRBV10-3	TRBJ1-6	.	CAISGDSPLHF	TGTGCCATCAGTGGGGATTCACCCCTCCACTTT
.	TRBV7-9	TRBJ2-7	.	CASSQTDSQYF	TGTGCCAGCAGCCAGACGGACTCGCAGTACTTC
.	TRBV7-8	TRBJ1-1	TRBD1	CASSLDQGADTEAFF	TGTGCCAGCAGCTTAGATCAGGGGGCGGACACTGAAGCTTTCTTT